The 27 T cell receptor beta chains below all came from one sample that was sequenced in a study of tumor and adjacent non-tumor tissue in lung cancer. The library came from three nested PCR rounds adapted from ARM-PCR protocols. Using its own MiXCR run on the multiplex PCR reads, TCRdb lists one record per CDR3 protein. Seen here are roughly 70,000 distinct CDR3 sequences, roughly 73% observed once, and the top ten hold 28%. This sample's RNA came from whole unsorted tissue. Source material: lung tumor tissue. The receptor source for this set is a man in his fifties or sixties with non-small cell lung cancer.

The rearrangement joins TRBV20-1 to TRBJ1-6, with 7 bases lining up with TRBD1. The germline V gene has CDR1 DFQATT and CDR2 SNEGSKA (reference sequence). Germline trimming cut 7 bases from V and 16 bases from J; bases unmatched to any gene: 22. CDR3 length: 15 residues. The CDR3 loop is CSVQGEGDYNSSLHF. CDR3 DNA sequence: TGCAGTGTTCAGGGGGAGGGTGACTATAACTCATCACTCCACTTT.

A remark on this clonotype: Compared with germline, one end of the junction differs, possibly owing to a read error. The V and J genes are TRBV20-1 and TRBJ2-3; D remains unclear. The CDR3 contains 15 residues. Germline CDR1 reads DFQATT; CDR2 reads SNEGSKA (reference sequence). CDR3 DNA sequence: TGTAGTACTGAGTCCCATCAAAGCGCCACAGATACGCAGTATTTT. Translated: CSTESHQSATDTQYF.

About this clonotype itself: Being one base from a much bigger clone, this may be a read error. This sequence joins TRBV5-4 and TRBJ2-1; 11 bases are a match to TRBD2. The germline V gene has CDR1 SGHNT and CDR2 YYREEE (reference sequence). This CDR3 has 16 residues. V was pared by 3 bases and J by 8 bases, with 10 bases of the junction left unmatched. In DNA form, the CDR3 reads TGTGCCAGCAGCTCGGTTAGCGGGAGGGGGATCGATGAGCAGTTCTTC. Its translation is CASSSVSGRGIDEQFF.

Note on this clonotype: A much larger clone differs by one base, so this may be a read error. The chain combines TRBV12-3 or TRBV12-4 with TRBJ2-5; the match to TRBD1 covers 7 bases. The CDR3 spans 15 residues. V shed 6 bases, J shed 13 bases, and the junction held 20 bases outside the gene matches. CDR3 DNA sequence: TGTGCCAGCAGCCCTAGACAGGGACCATCAGAGATCCGGTACTTC. Protein: CASSPRQGPSEIRYF.

Here the CDR3 reads CANCQGPTKNQPQHF. CDR3 DNA: TGTGCCAACTGTCAGGGGCCCACTAAAAATCAGCCCCAGCATTTT. The chain is built from TRBV12-3 or TRBV12-4 and TRBJ1-5; the D gene is possibly TRBD1 (6 bases). This CDR3 spans 15 amino acids. V lost 10 bases to trimming and J lost 4 bases, with 20 bases between them.

Note on this clonotype: Relative to the germline gene, one junction end is altered; a read error may explain this. The chain couples TRBV6-6 to TRBJ2-6; D is possibly TRBD1 or TRBD2 (5 bases each). This CDR3 contains 14 residues. Germline CDR1 MNHNY, CDR2 SVGAGI (reference sequence). The CDR3 protein is CARGVGNGAYVLTF. The CDR3, as DNA: TGTGCCAGGGGGGTAGGGAACGGGGCCTACGTCCTGACTTTC.

This clonotype was observed a single time. The chain employs TRBV29-1 and TRBJ2-1; possibly TRBD2 for D (5 bases). CDR3 size: 15 residues. Germline CDR1 reads SQVTM; CDR2 reads ANQGSEA. The V gene lost 6 bases and the J gene lost 4 bases, with 19 bases spanning the gap. DNA for the CDR3: TGCAGCGTGGCTGTCGGGGTTAGTTCATACAATGAGCAGTTCTTC. Translating it yields CSVAVGVSSYNEQFF.

CDR3 loop: CSAGDPSGVNEQFF. The CDR3 nucleotides are TGCAGTGCCGGTGACCCTAGCGGTGTGAATGAGCAGTTCTTC. The rearrangement links TRBV20-1 to TRBJ2-1; 7 bases are a match to TRBD2. Germline V gene sequence: CDR1 DFQATT, CDR2 SNEGSKA (reference sequence). J gave up 7 bases and V 6 bases, and 12 bases lay outside the gene matches. This CDR3 comprises 14 residues.

In regard to this clonotype: Compared with germline, one end of the junction differs, possibly owing to a read error. The V and J genes are TRBV5-6 and TRBJ1-1; D uncertain. The CDR3 length is 12 residues. Germline V gene sequence: CDR1 SGHDT, CDR2 YYEEEE. The CDR3 sequence: CASSNREGEVFF. For the CDR3, the DNA is TGTGCCAGCAGCAATAGGGAGGGTGAAGTTTTCTTT.

Notes on this clonotype: One end of the junction fails to match germline, which may point to a read error. The chain couples TRBV12-3 or TRBV12-4 to TRBJ2-7; 11 positions match TRBD2. The CDR3 loop spans 14 amino acids. Written as DNA, the CDR3 is TGTGTCAGCAGCCGGACTAGCGGGTATGGCGAACAGTACTTC. Translating gives CVSSRTSGYGEQYF.

The chain employs TRBV28 and TRBJ2-1, with D possibly TRBD2 on 5 matching bases. Trimming removed 5 bases at V and 13 bases at J, with 12 bases between. The CDR3 spans 11 residues. The germline gives CDR1 MDHEN, CDR2 SYDVKM. CDR3 sequence: CASSPWGDQFF. The CDR3 DNA reads as TGTGCCAGCAGTCCCTGGGGAGACCAGTTCTTC.

On this clonotype: This is likely a read error, given that the CDR3 carries no conserved phenylalanine or tryptophan at its end. This CDR3 reads CSIELPTNTGELFY. Written as DNA, the CDR3 is TGCAGCATTGAACTCCCCACGAACACCGGGGAGCTGTTTTAT. This chain connects TRBV29-1 to TRBJ2-2; D not resolved. The CDR3 loop spans 14 amino acids. CDR1 is SQVTM, CDR2 ANQGSEA, per germline.

On this clonotype itself: The germline gene is not matched at one end of the junction; a read error may be the cause. This rearrangement joins TRBV20-1 to TRBJ1-5; D is perhaps TRBD1 (5 bases). The CDR3 length is 15 residues. Germline V gene data show CDR1 as DFQATT and CDR2 as SNEGSKA (reference sequence). CDR3 loop: CSARHPEGDIQPPHF. CDR3 bases: TGCAGTGCTAGGCACCCGGAAGGGGATATACAGCCCCCGCATTTT.

As regards this clonotype: One end of the junction varies from germline; a read error may be responsible. This sequence joins TRBV20-1 and TRBJ2-3; unclear D gene. The J call may be faulty, since TRBJ1-5 better matches the DNA end. CDR1 DFQATT and CDR2 SNEGSKA come from the germline V gene (reference sequence). The CDR3 spans 11 residues. CDR3 DNA sequence: TGTAGTGCTTTGAACACAGATACGCAGCATTTT. As protein: CSALNTDTQHF.

This chain links TRBV30 with TRBJ2-1; D might be TRBD2 (6 bases). This CDR3 spans 13 amino acids. Germline V CDR1 and CDR2: GTSNPN, SVGIG (reference sequence). Trimming removed 4 bases at V and 9 bases at J, with 16 bases between. CDR3 DNA: TGTGCCTGGACCTGGGACTCAAACAGTGAGCAGTTCTTC. Translation gives CAWTWDSNSEQFF.

Remarks on this clonotype: A much more abundant neighbour one base away suggests this may be a read error. In nucleotides, the CDR3 is TGTGCCAGCAGTCGGGGGGGACAGGGGATACGGGCTTTCTTT. It yields the protein CASSRGGQGIRAFF. This sequence joins TRBV28 and TRBJ1-1; TRBD1 aligns across 10 bases. Germline CDR1 is MDHEN and CDR2 is SYDVKM. The CDR3 is 14 amino acids. Unmatched junction bases numbered 11, after V lost 5 bases and J lost 11 bases.

V and J are TRBV10-3 and TRBJ1-6; no firm D call. The germline CDR1 and CDR2 sequences are ENHRY and SYGVKD. This CDR3 has 13 residues. This CDR3 reads CAVSESNWSPLHF. The CDR3 nucleotides are TGTGCTGTCAGTGAGTCAAACTGGTCACCCCTCCACTTT.

With regard to this clonotype: The junction does not match germline at one end; this may be a read error. The chain couples TRBV29-1 to TRBJ1-4; 9 bases map to TRBD1. CDR1 and CDR2 (germline): SQVTM, ANQGSEA. This CDR3 region has 12 residues. The CDR3 DNA sequence: TGCAGAGTGGGGACAGGGAATGAAAATCTGTTTTTT. It specifies CRVGTGNENLFF.

On this clonotype itself: The germline gene is not matched at one end of the junction; a read error may be the cause. The genes are TRBV6-5 and TRBJ1-6; TRBD1 aligns across 7 bases. This CDR3 is built from 15 residues. Per germline, CDR1 MNHEY and CDR2 SVGAGI. As DNA, the CDR3 is TGTACCAGCAGACCCTCGGGACAGCTAAATTCACCCCTCCACTTT. The encoded protein is CTSRPSGQLNSPLHF.

Concerning this clonotype: The germline gene is not matched at one end of the junction; a read error may be the cause. This chain links TRBV14 with TRBJ2-5; the D gene is possibly TRBD1 (6 bases). The CDR3 is made up of 12 amino acids. Germline V gives CDR1 SGHDN, CDR2 FVKESK. The CDR3 sequence: CASGPNRETQYF. The DNA for the CDR3 is TGTGCCAGCGGCCCAAACAGGGAGACCCAATACTTC.

For this clonotype: Its ends do not fully match the called genes, so a read error is possible. The chain is built from TRBV20-1 and TRBJ1-2; D is unresolved. The germline V gene encodes CDR1 DFQATT and CDR2 SNEGSKA (reference sequence). The CDR3 is 13 amino acids. CDR3 loop: CSDRSPTENGYTF. The CDR3 region has the DNA TGCAGTGATAGATCCCCGACGGAGAATGGATACACCTTC.

Turning to this clonotype: This may come from a read error, since a much larger clone is one base off. The chain recombines TRBV5-1 with TRBJ1-3; D is unclear. This CDR3 region has 14 residues. Germline CDR1 SGHRS, CDR2 YFSETQ. The CDR3 spells CASSSTSSGDTIYF. CDR3 bases: TGCGCCAGCAGCTCGACATCTTCTGGAGACACCATATATTTT.

Notes on this clonotype: The missing conserved phenylalanine or tryptophan at the end of this CDR3 makes a read error likely. The limits of the CDR3 on the DNA are not certain, so only TCRdb's listed CDR3 is given. The J gene is TRBJ2-7, the V gene TRBV5-4; the table gives TRBD1 as D, unverified against the DNA. Germline V gives CDR1 SGHNT, CDR2 YYREEE (reference sequence). The length of the CDR3 is 16 amino acids, counting both ends. The CDR3 sequence is CASSYGQCEKSRRRYL.

A remark on this clonotype: A much larger clone differs by one base, so this may be a read error. The V call is TRBV20-1, the J call TRBJ2-4; D call uncertain. The CDR3 is made up of 11 amino acids. The V gene lost 5 bases and the J gene lost 9 bases, with 11 bases spanning the gap. Germline V gene lookup returns CDR1 DFQATT and CDR2 SNEGSKA (reference sequence). The CDR3 is CSAYSVGIQYF. The CDR3 bases are TGCAGTGCTTACAGCGTTGGCATTCAGTACTTC.

A few counts support this clonotype. As the CDR3 is not closed by the conserved phenylalanine or tryptophan, this likely results from a read error. The CDR3 nucleotides read TGTGCCAGCAGACCTAGCGGGAGGGGTGAGACCCAGTACCTC. Translating gives CASRPSGRGETQYL. The V gene is TRBV6-2 or TRBV6-3, the J gene TRBJ2-5; 12 bases are shared with TRBD2. The CDR3 spans 14 residues. V lost 6 bases, J lost 5 bases, and 4 bases stayed unmatched. Germline CDR1 and CDR2: MNHEY and SVGEGT.

A word on this clonotype: A read error may account for a junction end that differs from germline. The chain joins TRBV12-3 or TRBV12-4 to TRBJ2-1; D not resolved. This CDR3 is built from 12 residues. In DNA, the CDR3 is TGTGCCAGCAGCCGTCAGAGGAATGAGCAGCACTTC. As protein: CASSRQRNEQHF.

Concerning this clonotype itself: Since the CDR3 does not end with the conserved phenylalanine or tryptophan, this likely comes from a read error. The J gene is TRBJ2-5, the V gene TRBV5-1; 7 nucleotides align to TRBD2. The CDR3 extends over 14 amino acids. With V trimmed by 4 bases and J by 0 bases, 3 bases remained unmatched. CDR1 is SGHRS and CDR2 is YFSETQ in the germline V gene. The chain's CDR3 is CASSRAGNQETQYY. The CDR3 DNA reads as TGCGCCAGCAGCAGAGCGGGGAACCAAGAGACCCAGTACTAC.